These T cell receptor beta chains were read from a single sample in a study of T cell repertoires in cytomegalovirus infection. These receptors are not linked to any known antigen. One entry per CDR3 protein results from TCRdb running MiXCR on the reads. Here the sample spans around 710,000 distinct CDR3 sequences, about 29% being singletons. The source material was cultured CD8+ T cells from PBMCs, sampled from culture after CMV antigen stimulation. The receptors here all came from a human donor in good health (CMV status not recorded). Some clones in this sample may be carry-over from other donors' samples. The CDR3 runs from the conserved cysteine through the conserved F or W. Each record gives: J gene, CDR3 length, clone size, V gene, D gene, CDR3 DNA, CDR3 protein. The D gene is left open where the match is weak. Clone size is given for some rows only: seen once, a few or many times, or a class if the clone is expanded.

>TRBJ1-3|15|-|TRBV4-1|-
TGCGCCAGCAGCCCCCTGGACAGACCTGGAAACACCATATATTTT
CASSPLDRPGNTIYF
>TRBJ1-1|14|-|TRBV6-1|-
TGTGCCAGCAGTGAAATGGGGCAGGGGACTGAAGCTTTCTTT
CASSEMGQGTEAFF
>TRBJ1-5|16|-|TRBV6-1|-
TGTGCCAGCAGGGGGACGGGCCTACGGGGCAATCAGCCCCAGCATTTT
CASRGTGLRGNQPQHF
>TRBJ2-4|16|-|TRBV6-6|-
TGTGCCAGCACTCCGTGGGGGGCCGGAGCCAAAAACATTCAGTACTTC
CASTPWGAGAKNIQYF
>TRBJ2-5|16|few|TRBV7-8|-
TGTGCCAGCAGCCCGCTGTTTAGGGCAGGGCAAGAGACCCAGTACTTC
CASSPLFRAGQETQYF
>TRBJ2-5|15|-|TRBV6-5|-
TGTGCCAGCAGCCCCCGAGATGAAGACGAAGAGACCCAGTACTTC
CASSPRDEDEETQYF
>TRBJ2-5|11|-|TRBV24-1|-
TGTGCCACCAGTGATTGGGAGACCCAGTACTTC
CATSDWETQYF
>TRBJ2-1|14|-|TRBV24-1|-
TGTGCCACCAGTGATATTCTTGACAGAAATGAGCAGTTCTTC
CATSDILDRNEQFF
>TRBJ1-6|11|few|TRBV12-3/TRBV12-4|-
TGTGCCAGCACCTTCGATTCACCCCTCCACTTT
CASTFDSPLHF
>TRBJ1-2|14|many|TRBV7-8|-
TGTGCCAGCAGCTCGCCCGGGACGAGCTATGGCTACACCTTC
CASSSPGTSYGYTF
>TRBJ2-5|16|-|TRBV27|TRBD2
TGTGCCAGCCACGGGGGGGCGACGCCAAATTTTGAGACCCAGTACTTC
CASHGGATPNFETQYF
>TRBJ1-2|15|few|TRBV12-3/TRBV12-4|TRBD1
TGTGCCAGCAGTTTGAACGGACAGGGTCGGTATGGCTACACCTTC
CASSLNGQGRYGYTF
>TRBJ2-5|17|-|TRBV12-3/TRBV12-4|-
TGTGCCAGCAGCCTTACTCACGCCCAGACTAGTGGGGAGACCCAGTACTTC
CASSLTHAQTSGETQYF
>TRBJ2-2|13|-|TRBV24-1|-
TGTGCCACCAGTGATTACAAAACCGGGGAGCTGTTTTTT
CATSDYKTGELFF
>TRBJ1-1|15|few|TRBV6-6|-
TGTGCCAGCAGTTACAGGTATCCGGGGAACACTGAAGCTTTCTTT
CASSYRYPGNTEAFF
>TRBJ1-6|14|-|TRBV6-6|-
TGTGCCAGCAGCCCCCAAGGGGCCAATTCACCCCTCCACTTT
CASSPQGANSPLHF
>TRBJ1-5|15|-|TRBV15|-
TGTGCCACCAGCAAGACCGACGGTAGCAATCAGCCCCAGCATTTT
CATSKTDGSNQPQHF
>TRBJ1-1|13|few|TRBV7-2|-
TGTGCCAGCAGCCGGACAACTTACACTGAAGCTTTCTTT
CASSRTTYTEAFF
>TRBJ2-3|16|-|TRBV27|TRBD1
TGTGCCAGCAGGAGGACAGGCCTCTCCCTCACAGATACGCAGTATTTT
CASRRTGLSLTDTQYF
>TRBJ2-3|15|few|TRBV7-8|-
TGTGCCAGCAGCTTAGCTAGGACAACCACAGATACGCAGTATTTT
CASSLARTTTDTQYF
>TRBJ2-2|14|-|TRBV7-6|TRBD1
TGTGCCAGCAGCTTAGCCGGGACAGCCGGGGAGCTGTTTTTT
CASSLAGTAGELFF
>TRBJ2-5|16|few|TRBV6-2/TRBV6-3|-
TGTGCCAGCAGCCCCGGAACTACAAGGGGCGAGGAGACCCAGTACTTC
CASSPGTTRGEETQYF
>TRBJ2-2|16|once|TRBV7-9|TRBD2
TGTGCCAGCAGCAAACTAGCGGGGGGCCTCACCGGGGAGCTGTTTTTT
CASSKLAGGLTGELFF
>TRBJ2-3|15|once|TRBV10-1|TRBD1
TGCGCCAGCAAACCGGGACAGAGCTACACAGATACGCAGTATTTT
CASKPGQSYTDTQYF
>TRBJ2-1|20|many|TRBV7-8|TRBD2
TGTGCCAGCAGCCCTTCCCCGGGACTAGCGGGGGCCCGCTCCTACAATGAGCAGTTCTTC
CASSPSPGLAGARSYNEQFF
>TRBJ2-4|14|few|TRBV7-9|-
TGTGCCAGCAGCCGGGACGGAGCCAAAAACATTCAGTACTTC
CASSRDGAKNIQYF
>TRBJ1-2|16|few|TRBV7-9|-
TGTGCCAGCAGCCCACCGTCCGGGGCAGACATATCCGGCTACACCTTC
CASSPPSGADISGYTF
>TRBJ1-5|14|-|TRBV6-2/TRBV6-3|-
TGTGCCAGCAGTTACAAGGGGACGGGGCAGCCCCAGCATTTT
CASSYKGTGQPQHF
>TRBJ2-6|16|-|TRBV5-1|-
TGCGCCAGCAGCTTGGGCTTTGTTGCCGGGGCCAACGTCCTGACTTTC
CASSLGFVAGANVLTF
>TRBJ1-4|14|-|TRBV15|-
TGTGCCACCAGCAGACCCGACAGCAATGAAAAACTGTTTTTT
CATSRPDSNEKLFF
>TRBJ1-5|14|-|TRBV9|-
TGTGCCAGCAACAATGGACAGAGCAATCAGCCCCAGCATTTT
CASNNGQSNQPQHF
>TRBJ2-5|13|-|TRBV27|-
TGTGCCAGCAGTTTAGACGAGGGAGAGACCCAGTACTTC
CASSLDEGETQYF
>TRBJ2-2|18|few|TRBV11-3|TRBD2
TGTGCCAGCAGCTTTTTGGCGGGGGGGCACGGAAACACCGGGGAGCTGTTTTTT
CASSFLAGGHGNTGELFF
>TRBJ1-5|13|-|TRBV7-3|-
TGTGCCAGCAGCTCGAGCAACGGTCAGCCCCAGCATTTT
CASSSSNGQPQHF
>TRBJ1-2|13|many|TRBV7-9|-
TGTGCCAGCAGGCGGACCGGTAACTATGGCTACACCTTC
CASRRTGNYGYTF
>TRBJ2-1|14|-|TRBV11-2|-
TGTGCCAGCGACCCCGGGGGACCTGCAGATGAGCAGTTCTTC
CASDPGGPADEQFF
>TRBJ1-1|16|few|TRBV7-8|-
TGTGCCAGCAGCTCGTTTCATGCGGCGCATGGGACTGAAGCTTTCTTT
CASSSFHAAHGTEAFF
>TRBJ2-1|15|few|TRBV19|TRBD1
TGTGCCAGTAGTGAGGGACAGAGCTCCTACAATGAGCAGTTCTTC
CASSEGQSSYNEQFF
>TRBJ2-1|12|-|TRBV2|-
TGTGTCTCAGCGGAAGGCCACAATGAGCAGTTCTTC
CVSAEGHNEQFF
>TRBJ1-1|13|few|TRBV13|-
TGTGCCAGCGCGGGGACACAGAACACTGAAGCTTTCTTT
CASAGTQNTEAFF
>TRBJ2-2|13|few|TRBV7-8|-
TGTGCCAGCAGCGGACAGAACACCGGGGAGCTGTTTTTT
CASSGQNTGELFF
>TRBJ2-4|15|-|TRBV7-9|-
TGTGCCAGCAGCCCAATGACGGGGGTTAGGGACATTCAGTACTTC
CASSPMTGVRDIQYF
>TRBJ2-3|15|few|TRBV7-2|TRBD2
TGTGCCAGCAGCTTAAGTAGCGGGGGGGCCAGTACGCAGTATTTT
CASSLSSGGASTQYF
>TRBJ2-3|14|few|TRBV7-9|TRBD1
TGTGCCAGCAGCTGGACAGGGGGCCCAGATACGCAGTATTTT
CASSWTGGPDTQYF
>TRBJ2-3|15|many|TRBV7-2|TRBD1
TGTGCCAGCAGCGTGACAGGGGGGCGAAGAGATACGCAGTATTTT
CASSVTGGRRDTQYF
>TRBJ1-1|15|-|TRBV4-1|-
TGCGCCAGCAGCCAAGCCCGGGGTTCGAACACTGAAGCTTTCTTT
CASSQARGSNTEAFF
>TRBJ1-1|14|many|TRBV27|TRBD1
TGTGCCAGCAGTACCGGACAGGGAACCACTGAAGCTTTCTTT
CASSTGQGTTEAFF
>TRBJ2-1|12|once|TRBV24-1|-
TGTGCCACCAGGAGTTTAAGGAATGAGCAGTTCTTC
CATRSLRNEQFF
>TRBJ2-2|17|many|TRBV6-2/TRBV6-3|-
TGTGCCAGCAGTTGGGGAGCAGCGCTCGCGAACACCGGGGAGCTGTTTTTT
CASSWGAALANTGELFF
>TRBJ1-4|16|few|TRBV19|-
TGTGCCAGTAGTCTGAGCGGGGCCGGGTATAATGAAAAACTGTTTTTT
CASSLSGAGYNEKLFF
>TRBJ2-3|14|-|TRBV2|-
TGTGCCAGCAGTGTCCGGGACAGCACAGATACGCAGTATTTT
CASSVRDSTDTQYF
>TRBJ2-5|15|-|TRBV15|-
TGTGCCACCAGCAGAGAGCGGGTGATCCAAGAGACCCAGTACTTC
CATSRERVIQETQYF